These 5 T cell receptor beta chains originate from one sample sequenced in a study of tumor-infiltrating lymphocytes in oesophageal squamous cell carcinoma. A single record per CDR3 protein comes from TCRdb applying MiXCR to the PCR reads. This table holds tens of thousands of distinct CDR3 sequences, roughly two fifths found once. The sequenced sample was esophageal tumor tissue. These receptors originate from a male donor with esophageal squamous cell carcinoma.

By frequency in the sample, this clonotype is medium-sized. V usage is TRBV7-3 and J usage is TRBJ1-2, with D maybe TRBD1 (6 bases). Trimming removed 4 bases from V and 4 bases from J, with 16 bases in between. The CDR3 contains 15 residues. Germline CDR1 is SGHTA and CDR2 is FQGTGA. The CDR3 sequence: CASSSQGGQVYGYTF. The CDR3 DNA follows: TGTGCCAGCAGCTCTCAAGGGGGGCAAGTCTATGGCTACACCTTC.

This clonotype was recorded many times. A much larger clone differs by one base, so this may be a read error. The chain uses TRBV7-2 and TRBJ2-7; 7 bases line up with TRBD2. The CDR3 extends over 15 amino acids. With V trimmed by 2 bases and J by 7 bases, 11 bases remained unmatched. In germline, CDR1 is SGHTA, CDR2 FQGNSA. For the CDR3, the DNA is TGTGCCAGCAGCTTATGGGGGGGAGTTTACAATGAGCAGTACTTC. It specifies CASSLWGGVYNEQYF.

This clonotype appeared many times. The chain links TRBV6-1 to TRBJ2-7, with 10 bases aligning to TRBD1. CDR1 MNHNS and CDR2 SASEGT come from the germline V gene. The CDR3 runs to 15 residues. The V and J ends lost 5 bases and 5 bases, in that order; junction bases with no gene match: 9. The chain's CDR3 is CASSYETGGRDEQYF. The CDR3 nucleotides read TGTGCCAGCAGTTACGAGACAGGGGGCCGGGACGAGCAGTACTTC.

This clonotype has at least ten counts. This chain connects TRBV5-4 to TRBJ2-2; 9 bases are a match to TRBD2. The germline CDR1 and CDR2 sequences are SGHNT and YYREEE (reference sequence). The CDR3 has 15 amino acids. With 0 bases clipped from V and 4 bases from J, the junction kept 1 base outside the gene matches. The CDR3 sequence is CASSLGGGATGELFF. The CDR3, as DNA: TGTGCCAGCAGCTTGGGCGGGGGGGCCACCGGGGAGCTGTTTTTT.

This clonotype was detected many times. The chain combines TRBV27 with TRBJ2-1; D gene ambiguous. The J call may be in error: the DNA end matches TRBJ2-7 better. The CDR3 loop spans 14 amino acids. Germline V gene sequence: CDR1 MNHEY, CDR2 SMNVEV (reference sequence). DNA for the CDR3: TGTGCCAGCAGTTTAGGTGGCTGGGGCTACGAGCAGTACTTC. Encoded protein: CASSLGGWGYEQYF.